These 2 T cell receptor beta chains came from one sample sequenced in a study of blood T cell repertoires in COVID-19. Here immunoSEQ multiplex PCR was the method, and the copy in TCRdb shows in-frame clones only, minus some. The data show a few hundred thousand clones, 80% to 85% seen once. The specimen was peripheral blood. All receptors derive from a person aged 70 to 85 with COVID-19, enrolled during active disease.

The V call is TRBV6-1, the J call TRBJ1-3, with D tentatively TRBD1 (6 bases). With 2 bases removed from V and 3 bases from J, the gap between germline ends came to 14 bases. CDR1 is MNHNS, CDR2 SASEGT, per germline. The CDR3 runs 16 residues. The CDR3 loop is CASSELGGARGNTIYF. For the CDR3, the DNA is TGTGCCAGCAGTGAATTGGGGGGGGCGCGTGGAAACACCATATATTTT.

The chain links TRBV7-8 to TRBJ2-2; 9 nucleotides line up with TRBD2. Germline V gene data show CDR1 as SGHVS and CDR2 as FQNEAQ. Trimming took 2 bases from V and 4 from J; bases not matched to a gene: 2. This CDR3 spans 15 amino acids. For the CDR3, the DNA is TGTGCCAGCAGCTTACCGACTAGCGGCACCGGGGAGCTGTTTTTT. Amino acids: CASSLPTSGTGELFF.